Following are 26 T cell receptor beta chains from one sample sequenced in a study of CD8+ T cells in alopecia areata. Investigators isolated RNA and reverse transcribed it into cDNA to act as the sequencing template. Method: immunoSEQ multiplex PCR; TCRdb's copy keeps in-frame clones and lacks some. The sample contains 170,000 or so clones, about 71% of which appear only once. Described treatment: oral pan-JAK inhibitor, 5-10 mg twice daily. The specimen was CD4+ T cells sorted from blood, collected at week 4, from a patient treated with tofacitinib. All receptors come from a human donor with alopecia areata.

This clone was picked up a small number of times. This chain uses TRBV7-2 with TRBJ2-2; TRBD1 aligns across 7 bases. The V gene end was trimmed by 6 bases and the J gene end by 6 bases; junction bases not matched to a gene: 4. In germline, CDR1 is SGHTA, CDR2 FQGNSA. CDR3 length equals 13 residues. This CDR3 reads CASRPGGSGELFF. CDR3 coding DNA: TGTGCCAGCAGACCAGGGGGATCCGGGGAGCTGTTTTTT.

The chain uses TRBV29-1 and TRBJ2-1; D may match TRBD1 or TRBD2 (5 bases each). Trimming removed 4 bases at V and 8 bases at J, with 15 bases between. Germline CDR1 SQVTM, CDR2 ANQGSEA. The CDR3 is made up of 13 amino acids. The DNA for the CDR3 is TGCAGCGTTGCCGGGACGAGGAAGTATGAGCAGTTCTTC. Translated, it gives CSVAGTRKYEQFF.

The CDR3 bases are TGCAGCGTCCGTGCGGGGGGGCCCCGGGAGACCCAGTACTTC. Its translation: CSVRAGGPRETQYF. The chain recombines TRBV29-1 with TRBJ2-5; 9 bases are a match to TRBD2. The V segment lost 6 bases and the J segment 5 bases; nucleotides outside the gene matches: 10. The length of the CDR3 is 14 residues. Germline lookup yields CDR1 SQVTM and CDR2 ANQGSEA.

The chain links TRBV25-1 to TRBJ1-1; tentative D call: TRBD1 (6 bases). Looked up from germline, CDR1 is MGHDK and CDR2 is SYGVNS. The CDR3 is 14 amino acids. Trimming shortened V by 1 base and J by 1 base, and 7 bases separated the two germline ends. The CDR3 region has the DNA TGTGCCAGCAGTGAATGGGGGGCGAACACTGAAGCTTTCTTT. Translating it yields CASSEWGANTEAFF.

The gene calls are TRBV30 and TRBJ2-7; D possibly matches TRBD1 or TRBD2 (5 bases each). Trimming removed 2 bases at V and 4 bases at J, with 9 bases between. The germline V gene encodes CDR1 GTSNPN and CDR2 SVGIG (reference sequence). CDR3 length: 12 amino acids. CDR3 in amino acids: CAWSKGPYEQYF. In DNA, the CDR3 is TGTGCCTGGAGTAAGGGACCTTACGAGCAGTACTTC.

The CDR3, as DNA: TGTGCCACCTCGAGGGCTAGCGGAACTCGAGATACGCAGTATTTT. Translation gives CATSRASGTRDTQYF. This chain joins TRBV2 and TRBJ2-3, with TRBD2 matching over 7 bases. The CDR3 sequence is 15 residues long. J was trimmed by 5 bases and V by 10 bases; bases with no gene match: 15. The germline V gene has CDR1 SNHLY and CDR2 FYNNEI.

This clone was recorded a few times. The chain recombines TRBV7-9 with TRBJ2-7; maybe TRBD1 (6 bases). Trimming removed 5 bases from V and 5 bases from J, with 19 bases in between. This CDR3 is built from 15 residues. Germline V gene lookup returns CDR1 SEHNR and CDR2 FQNEAQ (reference sequence). CDR3 sequence reads: CASSHKAGTTNEQYF. The CDR3 bases are TGTGCCAGCAGCCATAAGGCAGGGACAACGAACGAGCAGTACTTC.

The gene calls are TRBV9 and TRBJ2-7, with D possibly TRBD1 on 5 matching bases. V was cut by 4 bases and J by 5 bases, with 10 bases left in between. This CDR3 is 12 amino acids long. Germline-derived CDR1 and CDR2 are SGDLS and YYNGEE. The CDR3 region is CASSRTSDEQYF. The CDR3 DNA follows: TGTGCCAGCAGCCGGACAAGCGACGAGCAGTACTTC. Full variable domain (missing parts from reference TRBV9 and TRBJ2-7): DSGVTQTPKHLITATGQRVTLRCSPRSGDLSVYWYQQSLDQGLQFLIQYYNGEERAKGNILERFSAQQFPDLHSELNLSSLELGDSALYFCASSRTSDEQYFGPGTRLTVT.

The chain combines TRBV11-2 with TRBJ2-1; TRBD1 might be the D (5 bases). The V end lost 1 base, the J end lost 7 bases, and 8 bases lay between the germline ends. This CDR3 is built from 13 residues. Germline CDR1 is SGHAT and CDR2 is FQNNGV. The CDR3 DNA reads as TGTGCCAGCAGCTTAGGGGGCCGAAATGAGCAGTTCTTC. As protein: CASSLGGRNEQFF.

J is TRBJ1-1 and V is TRBV4-2; TRBD1 matches 7 bases. The CDR3 has 14 residues. From germline, CDR1 is LGHNA and CDR2 YNFKEQ. With 4 bases clipped from V and 4 bases from J, the junction kept 6 bases outside the gene matches. CDR3 sequence (DNA): TGTGCCAGCAGCCTCAACAGGGGTGTCACTGAAGCTTTCTTT. It codes for CASSLNRGVTEAFF.

CDR3 in DNA: TGTGCCAGCAGCGAGAGGAGCAGATCCGGCTACACCTTC. It specifies CASSERSRSGYTF. The chain employs TRBV9 and TRBJ1-2, with no clear D. CDR3 size: 13 residues. Germline values: CDR1 SGDLS, CDR2 YYNGEE. The V and J ends lost 3 bases and 8 bases respectively, with 14 bases between them.

The rearrangement uses TRBV30 and TRBJ2-5; D is unresolved. The germline gives CDR1 GTSNPN, CDR2 SVGIG (reference sequence). This CDR3 has 12 residues. Trimming removed 3 bases at V and 0 bases at J, with 5 bases between. The CDR3 loop is CAWSKNQETQYF. Here the CDR3 DNA reads TGTGCCTGGAGCAAGAACCAAGAGACCCAGTACTTC.

This rearrangement joins TRBV27 to TRBJ1-6, with TRBD1 matching over 8 bases. J lost 8 bases, V lost 5 bases, and 5 bases had no gene match. The CDR3 contains 14 residues. The V gene's germline CDR1 is MNHEY and CDR2 SMNVEV (reference sequence). CDR3 protein: CASSRTGGDSPLHF. CDR3 bases: TGTGCCAGCAGTCGAACAGGGGGGGATTCACCCCTCCACTTT.

This clone has a handful of counts. The V gene is TRBV30, the J gene TRBJ1-2, with D maybe TRBD1 (6 bases). With 3 bases removed from V and 2 bases from J, the gap between germline ends came to 10 bases. This CDR3 has 13 amino acids. Germline CDR1 is GTSNPN and CDR2 is SVGIG (reference sequence). CDR3 bases: TGTGCCTGGAGGGGGCAGGGGAACTATGGCTACACCTTC. The encoded protein is CAWRGQGNYGYTF.

V usage is TRBV27 and J usage is TRBJ1-6, with a tentative D call TRBD1 (5 bases). From germline, CDR1 is MNHEY and CDR2 SMNVEV (reference sequence). The CDR3 extends over 14 amino acids. Between the trimmed V and J ends, which lost 3 bases and 6 bases, there was a span of 9 bases. For the CDR3, the DNA is TGTGCCAGCAGTTTGGGGCAGGTTAATTCACCCCTCCACTTT. It specifies CASSLGQVNSPLHF.

This clone has a handful of counts. The gene calls are TRBV30 and TRBJ2-7; the match to TRBD2 covers 7 bases. CDR1 and CDR2 (germline): GTSNPN, SVGIG (reference sequence). CDR3 length equals 13 residues. Losses at the gene ends were 2 bases for V and 6 bases for J; bases not matched to a gene: 7. The CDR3 nucleotides are TGTGCCTGGAGTCTCCGGGAGGCGGGCGAGCAGTACTTC. It specifies CAWSLREAGEQYF.

The chain links TRBV11-2 to TRBJ2-3, with 15 bases lining up with TRBD2. CDR3 length equals 16 residues. Germline assignment: CDR1 SGHAT and CDR2 FQNNGV. V gave up 4 bases and J gave up 3 bases; unmatched junction bases: 2. CDR3 residues: CASSSGLAGGTDTQYF. CDR3 DNA: TGTGCCAGCAGCTCCGGACTAGCGGGGGGGACAGATACGCAGTATTTT.

This chain uses TRBV13 with TRBJ1-1; the D is unclear. CDR1 is PRHDT, CDR2 FYEKMQ, per germline (reference sequence). This CDR3 contains 14 residues. V was shortened by 5 bases and J by 1 base, with 11 bases between the two germline ends. The chain's CDR3 is CASSRRSWNTEAFF. In nucleotides, the CDR3 is TGTGCCAGCAGCAGAAGAAGTTGGAACACTGAAGCTTTCTTT.

The chain combines TRBV29-1 with TRBJ2-3; 7 bases are a match to TRBD1. The J segment lost 7 bases and the V segment lost 7 bases, leaving 11 bases of the junction unmatched. CDR3 size: 13 residues. Germline V lookup: CDR1 SQVTM, CDR2 ANQGSEA. As DNA, the CDR3 is TGCAGCGAAATATCGACAGGGAGAAATACGCAGTATTTT. The encoded protein is CSEISTGRNTQYF.

This chain joins TRBV5-4 and TRBJ2-1; the match to TRBD2 covers 10 bases. CDR3 size: 16 residues. The ends lost 2 bases at V and 0 bases at J; junction bases unmatched: 2. Germline assignment: CDR1 SGHNT and CDR2 YYREEE (reference sequence). CDR3 in DNA: TGTGCCAGCAGCTTACCTAGCGGGGGCTCCTACAATGAGCAGTTCTTC. Its protein is CASSLPSGGSYNEQFF.

The chain links TRBV7-2 to TRBJ2-7; D not resolved. Germline CDR1 reads SGHTA; CDR2 reads FQGNSA. Between the trimmed V and J ends, which lost 4 bases and 4 bases, there was a span of 8 bases. This CDR3 is 12 amino acids long. CDR3 in amino acids: CASSSQRYEQYF. The CDR3 nucleotides are TGTGCCAGCAGCTCACAGAGATACGAGCAGTACTTC. Drawing the rest from reference TRBV7-2 and TRBJ2-7, the complete variable domain is GAGVSQSPSNKVTEKGKDVELRCDPISGHTALYWYRQSLGQGLEFLIYFQGNSAPDKSGLPSDRFSAERTGGSVSTLTIQRTQQEDSAVYLCASSSQRYEQYFGPGTRLTVT.

The gene calls are TRBV15 and TRBJ2-7, with 10 bases that match TRBD1. V lost 1 base, J lost 2 bases, and 2 bases stayed unmatched. The CDR3 runs 15 residues. Germline V gene sequence: CDR1 LNHNV, CDR2 YYDKDF (reference sequence). DNA of the CDR3: TGTGCCACCAGCAGAGGTGGGACAGGGGCCTACGAGCAGTACTTC. Its translation: CATSRGGTGAYEQYF.

CDR3 loop: CASSLATGESSPLHF. CDR3 coding DNA: TGTGCCAGCAGCTTAGCGACGGGGGAGAGTTCACCCCTCCACTTT. This sequence joins TRBV7-2 and TRBJ1-6; tentatively, D is TRBD1 (5 bases). The CDR3 consists of 15 residues. Germline V gives CDR1 SGHTA, CDR2 FQGNSA. Trimming took off 0 bases at V and 9 bases at J, with 12 bases between the two ends.

The V gene is TRBV9, the J gene TRBJ2-6, with a weak D call TRBD1 (6 bases). Germline V gives CDR1 SGDLS, CDR2 YYNGEE. The CDR3 consists of 16 residues. Trimming removed 6 bases from V and 4 bases from J, with 17 bases in between. In nucleotides, the CDR3 is TGTGCCAGCAACCTGAGGGGGTTAGTCGGGGCCAACGTCCTGACTTTC. It encodes CASNLRGLVGANVLTF.

CDR3 DNA: TGTGCCAGCAGCTTAGTCAGGGGGCAGACGAAGACCCAGTACTTC. Translation: CASSLVRGQTKTQYF. The V gene is TRBV7-6, the J gene TRBJ2-5, with 8 bases identical to TRBD1. Germline V CDR1 and CDR2: SGHVS, FNYEAQ. The length of the CDR3 is 15 residues. V shed 1 base, J shed 6 bases, and the junction held 7 bases outside the gene matches.

J is TRBJ1-1 and V is TRBV30; D perhaps matches TRBD1 (6 bases). CDR3 size: 13 residues. CDR1 and CDR2 from the germline V gene are GTSNPN and SVGIG (reference sequence). V lost 1 base to trimming and J lost 5 bases, with 11 bases between them. The CDR3 here is CAWSGGQWTEAFF. The CDR3 region has the DNA TGTGCCTGGAGTGGTGGACAGTGGACTGAAGCTTTCTTT.